Reported below is one TCR beta chain. What it recognizes is unknown. Trimming cost V 6 bases and J 1 base; bases outside gene matches: 11. The CDR3 runs to 16 residues. Germline values: CDR1 MDHEN, CDR2 SYDVKM. The data originate from a study of cytomegalovirus exposure and HLA in healthy donors. Study background: Assignment to the Caucasian-associated ancestry cluster applied to approximately 80% of the approximately 420 genotyped donors.

In nominal health when sampled, donors likely had unrecorded immune exposures nonetheless. PCR amplification relied on 60 Vbeta primers (plus 13 Jbeta primers). The data were produced by immunoSEQ multiplex PCR, yet TCRdb's version contains in-frame clones alone and is incomplete. This sample has roughly 180,000 clones; roughly 79% occur once, and the top ten carry around 3%. Study-wide results and caveats: Exclusion as indistinguishable affected some V segments, including TRBV6-2 and TRBV6-3. Using the classifier, cytomegalovirus status was reportedly diagnosed with high specificity and sensitivity.

This sequence was found in a male donor in good health and CMV-seronegative. The sequenced material came from PBMCs. This sequence joins TRBV28 and TRBJ1-2; 7 bases are a match to TRBD1. The CDR3 DNA follows: TGTGCCAGCAGACCTTTTACAGGGGTAAATAACTATGGCTACACCTTC. Encoded protein: CASRPFTGVNNYGYTF.